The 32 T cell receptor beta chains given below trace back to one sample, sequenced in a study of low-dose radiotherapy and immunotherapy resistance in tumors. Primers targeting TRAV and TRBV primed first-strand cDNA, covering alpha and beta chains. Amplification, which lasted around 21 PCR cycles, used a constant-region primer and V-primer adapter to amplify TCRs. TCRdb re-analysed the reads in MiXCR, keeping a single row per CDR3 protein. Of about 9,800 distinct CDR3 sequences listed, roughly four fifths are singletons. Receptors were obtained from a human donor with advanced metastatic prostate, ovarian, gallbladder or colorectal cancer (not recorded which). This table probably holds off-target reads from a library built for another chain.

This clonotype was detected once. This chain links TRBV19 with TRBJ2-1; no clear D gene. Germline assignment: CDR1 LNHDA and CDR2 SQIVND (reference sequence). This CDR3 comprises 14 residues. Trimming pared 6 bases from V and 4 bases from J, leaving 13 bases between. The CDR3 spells CASSFLGRYNEQFF. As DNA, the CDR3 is TGTGCCAGTAGCTTTCTCGGTCGATACAATGAGCAGTTCTTC.

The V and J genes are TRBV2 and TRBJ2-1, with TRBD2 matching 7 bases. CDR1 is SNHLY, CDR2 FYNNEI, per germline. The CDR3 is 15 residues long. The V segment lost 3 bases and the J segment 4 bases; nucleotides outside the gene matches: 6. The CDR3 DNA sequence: TGTGCCAGCAGTGATTCGTTGGGAGGGTACAATGAGCAGTTCTTC. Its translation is CASSDSLGGYNEQFF.

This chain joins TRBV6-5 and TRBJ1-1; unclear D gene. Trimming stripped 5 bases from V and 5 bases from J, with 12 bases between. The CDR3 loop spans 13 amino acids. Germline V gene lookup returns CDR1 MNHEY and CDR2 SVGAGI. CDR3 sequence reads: CASSARRETEAFF. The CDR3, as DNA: TGTGCCAGCAGTGCAAGGAGAGAGACTGAAGCTTTCTTT.

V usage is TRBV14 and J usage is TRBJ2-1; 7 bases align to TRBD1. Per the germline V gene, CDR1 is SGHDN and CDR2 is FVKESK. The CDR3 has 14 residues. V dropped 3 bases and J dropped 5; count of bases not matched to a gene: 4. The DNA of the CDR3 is TGTGCCAGCAGCCAGGGGACAGTGGACAATGAGCAGTTCTTC. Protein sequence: CASSQGTVDNEQFF.

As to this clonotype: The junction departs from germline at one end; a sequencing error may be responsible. The CDR3 coding sequence is TGTACCAGCAGCTCCGGACAGGGAGTATCAGATACGCAGTATTTT. Its protein product is CTSSSGQGVSDTQYF. The chain links TRBV7-8 to TRBJ2-3, with 8 bases aligning to TRBD1. From germline, CDR1 is SGHVS and CDR2 FQNEAQ. This CDR3 contains 15 residues.

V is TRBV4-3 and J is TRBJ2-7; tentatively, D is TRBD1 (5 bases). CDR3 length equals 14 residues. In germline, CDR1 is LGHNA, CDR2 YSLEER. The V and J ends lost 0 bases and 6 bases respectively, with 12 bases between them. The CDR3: CASSQEVPGAEQYF. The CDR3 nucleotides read TGCGCCAGCAGCCAAGAAGTCCCTGGGGCCGAGCAGTACTTC.

The CDR3, as DNA: TGCGCCAGCAGGACTAGGGGGCTGTACGAGCAGTACTTC. Protein product: CASRTRGLYEQYF. The chain employs TRBV10-2 and TRBJ2-7; a possible D gene is TRBD1 (7 bases). CDR1 and CDR2 (germline): WSHSY, SAAADI. Trimming took 6 bases from V and 4 from J, leaving 13 bases between them. The CDR3 spans 13 residues.

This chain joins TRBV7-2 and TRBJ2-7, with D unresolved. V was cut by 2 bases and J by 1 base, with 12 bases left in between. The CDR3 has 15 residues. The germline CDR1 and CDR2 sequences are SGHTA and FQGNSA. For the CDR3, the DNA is TGTGCCAGCAGCTTAAGTTTCGCGGTTTCCTACGAGCAGTACTTC. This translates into CASSLSFAVSYEQYF.

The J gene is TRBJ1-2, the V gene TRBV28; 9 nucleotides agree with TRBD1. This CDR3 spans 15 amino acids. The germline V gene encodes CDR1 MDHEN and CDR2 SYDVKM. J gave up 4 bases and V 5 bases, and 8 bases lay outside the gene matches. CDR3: CASSLGDRVGYGYTF. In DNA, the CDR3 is TGTGCCAGCAGTCTTGGGGACAGGGTGGGCTATGGCTACACCTTC.

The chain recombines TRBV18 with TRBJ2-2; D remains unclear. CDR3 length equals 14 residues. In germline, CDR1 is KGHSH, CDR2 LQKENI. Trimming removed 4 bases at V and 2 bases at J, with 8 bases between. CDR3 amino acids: CASSQWTNTGELFF. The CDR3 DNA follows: TGTGCCAGCTCACAATGGACCAACACCGGGGAGCTGTTTTTT.

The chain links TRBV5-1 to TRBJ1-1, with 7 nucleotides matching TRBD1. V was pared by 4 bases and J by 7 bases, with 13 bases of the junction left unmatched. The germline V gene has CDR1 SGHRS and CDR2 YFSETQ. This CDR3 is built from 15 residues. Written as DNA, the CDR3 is TGCGCCAGCAGCGACATCAACAGGGGAAGCGGTGAAGCTTTCTTT. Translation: CASSDINRGSGEAFF.

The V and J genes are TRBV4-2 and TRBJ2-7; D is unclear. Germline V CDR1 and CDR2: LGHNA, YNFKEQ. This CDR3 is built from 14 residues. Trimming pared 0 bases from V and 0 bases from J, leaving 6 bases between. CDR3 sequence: CASSQDASSYEQYF. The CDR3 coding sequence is TGTGCCAGCAGCCAAGATGCGTCCTCCTACGAGCAGTACTTC.

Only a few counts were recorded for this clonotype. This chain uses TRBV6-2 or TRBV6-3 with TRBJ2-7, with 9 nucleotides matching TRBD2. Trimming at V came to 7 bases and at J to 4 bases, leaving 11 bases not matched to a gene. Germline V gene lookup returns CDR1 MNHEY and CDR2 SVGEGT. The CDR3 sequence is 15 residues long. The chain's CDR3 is CASTGIGTSRYEQYF. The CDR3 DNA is TGTGCCAGCACTGGGATCGGGACTAGCCGGTACGAGCAGTACTTC.

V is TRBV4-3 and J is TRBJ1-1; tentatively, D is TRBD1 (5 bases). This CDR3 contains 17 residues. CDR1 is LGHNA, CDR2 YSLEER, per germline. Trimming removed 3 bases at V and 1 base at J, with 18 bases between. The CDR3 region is CASSQETPGRPNTEAFF. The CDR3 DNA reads TGCGCCAGCAGCCAGGAAACCCCGGGGCGGCCGAACACTGAAGCTTTCTTT.

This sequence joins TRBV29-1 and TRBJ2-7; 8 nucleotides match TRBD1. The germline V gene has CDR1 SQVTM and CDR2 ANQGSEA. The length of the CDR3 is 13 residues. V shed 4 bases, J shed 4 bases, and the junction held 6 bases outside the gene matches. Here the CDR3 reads CSVGLRQGYEQYF. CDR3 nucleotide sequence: TGCAGCGTTGGTTTGAGACAGGGGTACGAGCAGTACTTC.

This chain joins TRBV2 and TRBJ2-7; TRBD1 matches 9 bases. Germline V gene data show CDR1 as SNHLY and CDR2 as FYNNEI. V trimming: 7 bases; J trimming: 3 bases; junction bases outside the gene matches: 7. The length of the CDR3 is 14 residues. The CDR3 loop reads CASTYGTGFYEQYF. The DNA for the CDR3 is TGTGCCAGCACCTACGGGACAGGGTTCTACGAGCAGTACTTC.

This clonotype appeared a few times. The CDR3 loop is CASSPGGLQSTDTQYF. In nucleotides, the CDR3 is TGTGCCAGCAGTCCAGGGGGACTTCAAAGCACAGATACGCAGTATTTT. The rearrangement uses TRBV28 and TRBJ2-3; a weak D match, TRBD1 (7 bases). This CDR3 has 16 amino acids. V was shortened by 5 bases and J by 0 bases, with 15 bases between the two germline ends. From germline, CDR1 is MDHEN and CDR2 SYDVKM.

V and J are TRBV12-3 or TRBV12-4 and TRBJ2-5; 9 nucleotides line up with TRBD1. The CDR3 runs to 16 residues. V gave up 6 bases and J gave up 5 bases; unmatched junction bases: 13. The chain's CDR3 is CASSLKGQGMRETQYF. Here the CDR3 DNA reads TGTGCCAGCAGCCTAAAAGGACAGGGGATGCGGGAGACCCAGTACTTC.

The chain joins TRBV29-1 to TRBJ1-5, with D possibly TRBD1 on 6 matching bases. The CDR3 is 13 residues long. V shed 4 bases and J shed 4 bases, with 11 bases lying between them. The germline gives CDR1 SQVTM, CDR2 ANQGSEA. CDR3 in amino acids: CSVAWGANQPQHF. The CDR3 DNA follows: TGCAGCGTTGCATGGGGGGCTAATCAGCCCCAGCATTTT.

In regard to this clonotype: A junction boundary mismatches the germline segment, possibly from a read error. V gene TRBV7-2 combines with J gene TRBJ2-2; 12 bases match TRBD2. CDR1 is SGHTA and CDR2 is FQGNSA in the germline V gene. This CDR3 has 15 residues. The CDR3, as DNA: TGTGCCAGCTTCGGGGGACTAGCGGGCACCAGGGAGCTGTTTTTT. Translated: CASFGGLAGTRELFF.

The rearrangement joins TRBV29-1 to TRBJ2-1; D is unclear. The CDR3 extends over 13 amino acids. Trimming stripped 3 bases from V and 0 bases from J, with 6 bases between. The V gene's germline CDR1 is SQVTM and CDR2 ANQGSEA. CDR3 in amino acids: CSVEGSSYNEQFF. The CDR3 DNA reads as TGCAGCGTTGAGGGTAGCTCCTACAATGAGCAGTTCTTC.

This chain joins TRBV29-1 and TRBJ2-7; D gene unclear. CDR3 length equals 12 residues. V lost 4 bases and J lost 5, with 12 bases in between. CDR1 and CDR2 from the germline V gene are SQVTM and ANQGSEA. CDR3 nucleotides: TGCAGCGTTGGGGTCTCTAGTAACGAGCAGTACTTC. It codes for CSVGVSSNEQYF.

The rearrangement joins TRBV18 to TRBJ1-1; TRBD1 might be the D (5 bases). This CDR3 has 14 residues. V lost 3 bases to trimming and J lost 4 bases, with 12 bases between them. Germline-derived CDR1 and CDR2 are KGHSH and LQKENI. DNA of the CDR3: TGTGCCAGCTCACCCGGGACCCAGGGCACTGAAGCTTTCTTT. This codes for CASSPGTQGTEAFF.

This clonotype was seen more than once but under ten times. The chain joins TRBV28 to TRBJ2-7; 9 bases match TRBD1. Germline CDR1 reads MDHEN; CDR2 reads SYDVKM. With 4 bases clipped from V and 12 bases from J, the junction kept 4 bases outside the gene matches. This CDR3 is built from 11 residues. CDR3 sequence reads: CASSWDRDRYF. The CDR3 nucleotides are TGTGCCAGCAGTTGGGACAGGGACCGGTACTTC.

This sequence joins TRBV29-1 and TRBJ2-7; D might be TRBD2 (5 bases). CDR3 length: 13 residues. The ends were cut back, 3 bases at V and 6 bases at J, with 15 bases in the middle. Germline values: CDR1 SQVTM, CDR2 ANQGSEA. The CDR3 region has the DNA TGCAGCGTTGAGGTGAGGGTGGAGTCCGAGCAGTACTTC. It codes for CSVEVRVESEQYF.

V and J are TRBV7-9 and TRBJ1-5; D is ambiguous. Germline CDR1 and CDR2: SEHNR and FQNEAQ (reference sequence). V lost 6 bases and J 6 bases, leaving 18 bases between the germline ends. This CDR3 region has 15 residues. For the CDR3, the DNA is TGTGCCAGCAGTCCTCAGTCGACACTTCGTCAGCCCCAGCATTTT. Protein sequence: CASSPQSTLRQPQHF.

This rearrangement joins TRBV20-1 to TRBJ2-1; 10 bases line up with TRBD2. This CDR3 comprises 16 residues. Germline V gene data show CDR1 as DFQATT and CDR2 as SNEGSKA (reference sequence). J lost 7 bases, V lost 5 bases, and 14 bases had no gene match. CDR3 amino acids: CSADPTRLAGENEQFF. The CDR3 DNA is TGCAGTGCTGATCCGACGAGGCTAGCGGGAGAGAATGAGCAGTTCTTC.

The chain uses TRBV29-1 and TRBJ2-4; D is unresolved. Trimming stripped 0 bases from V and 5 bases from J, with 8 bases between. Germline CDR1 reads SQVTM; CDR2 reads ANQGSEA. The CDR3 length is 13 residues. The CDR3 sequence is CSVEENYENIQYF. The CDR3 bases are TGCAGCGTTGAAGAGAACTATGAAAACATTCAGTACTTC. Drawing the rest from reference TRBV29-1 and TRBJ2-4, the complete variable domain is SAVISQKPSRDICQRGTSLTIQCQVDSQVTMMFWYRQQPGQSLTLIATANQGSEATYESGFVIDKFPISRPNLTFSTLTVSNMSPEDSSIYLCSVEENYENIQYFGAGTRLSVL.

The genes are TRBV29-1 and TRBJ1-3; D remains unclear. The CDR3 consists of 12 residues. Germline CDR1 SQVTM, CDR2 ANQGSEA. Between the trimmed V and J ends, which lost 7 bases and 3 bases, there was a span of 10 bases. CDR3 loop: CSAESSGNTIYF. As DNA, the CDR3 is TGCAGCGCCGAATCCAGTGGAAACACCATATATTTT. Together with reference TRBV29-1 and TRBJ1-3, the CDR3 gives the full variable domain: SAVISQKPSRDICQRGTSLTIQCQVDSQVTMMFWYRQQPGQSLTLIATANQGSEATYESGFVIDKFPISRPNLTFSTLTVSNMSPEDSSIYLCSAESSGNTIYFGEGSWLTVV.

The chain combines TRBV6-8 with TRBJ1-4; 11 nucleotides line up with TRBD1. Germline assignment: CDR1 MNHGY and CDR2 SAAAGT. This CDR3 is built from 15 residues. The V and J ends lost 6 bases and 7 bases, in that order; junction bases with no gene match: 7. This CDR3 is CASREGQGGTEKLFF. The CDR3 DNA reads TGTGCCAGCAGAGAGGGACAGGGGGGCACTGAAAAACTGTTTTTT.

The CDR3 spells CSVGSGALTQYF. The CDR3 DNA follows: TGCAGCGTTGGGAGCGGCGCCCTCACCCAGTACTTC. The chain recombines TRBV29-1 with TRBJ2-5; a possible D gene is TRBD2 (5 bases). CDR1 SQVTM and CDR2 ANQGSEA come from the germline V gene. The CDR3 covers 12 residues. V dropped 4 bases and J dropped 8 bases, with 14 bases sitting between them.

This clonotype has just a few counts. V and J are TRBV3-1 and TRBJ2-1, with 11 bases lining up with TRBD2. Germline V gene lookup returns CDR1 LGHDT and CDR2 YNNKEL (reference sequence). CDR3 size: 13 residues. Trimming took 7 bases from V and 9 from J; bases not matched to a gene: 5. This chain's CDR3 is CASTTSGSSEQFF. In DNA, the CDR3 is TGTGCCAGCACCACTAGCGGGAGTTCTGAGCAGTTCTTC.